Below, 29 T cell receptor beta chains from the same sample are listed, as sequenced in a study of OX40 agonist ivuxolimab in advanced cancers. The method was immunoSEQ multiplex PCR; TCRdb's version includes in-frame clones alone and lacks a portion of them. The table lists around 83,000 clones, 91% of them singletons, with approximately 1.5% in the top ten. The material sequenced was CD4+ or CD8+ T cells sorted from blood, taken in a trial of the OX40 agonist ivuxolimab. These TCRs come from an adult with an advanced solid tumor such as melanoma, head and neck, liver or kidney cancer.

The rearrangement links TRBV30 to TRBJ1-3; TRBD1 is a possible D gene (6 bases). In germline, CDR1 is GTSNPN, CDR2 SVGIG (reference sequence). Trimming stripped 3 bases from V and 2 bases from J, with 11 bases between. This CDR3 comprises 14 residues. DNA for the CDR3: TGTGCCTGGAGAGGGGGGGGACCTGGAAACACCATATATTTT. Residues: CAWRGGGPGNTIYF.

The chain joins TRBV2 to TRBJ1-5, with D possibly being TRBD1 (5 bases). CDR1 is SNHLY and CDR2 is FYNNEI in the germline V gene. V lost 6 bases and J lost 4, with 13 bases in between. The CDR3 totals 14 residues. CDR3 bases: TGTGCCAGCAGGCCCGACAGCGAAAATCAGCCCCAGCATTTT. This gives the protein CASRPDSENQPQHF.

The CDR3 DNA sequence: TGTGCCAGCAGCTTAGTTGGGGGTGCGTCTCCCCCCTACGAGCAGTACTTC. It yields the protein CASSLVGGASPPYEQYF. This sequence joins TRBV11-2 and TRBJ2-7; D could derive from TRBD1 or TRBD2 (5 bases each). This CDR3 has 17 residues. V was cut by 1 base and J by 2 bases, with 18 bases left in between. The V gene's germline CDR1 is SGHAT and CDR2 FQNNGV.

The chain combines TRBV7-2 with TRBJ2-7, with D perhaps being TRBD1 or TRBD2 (5 bases each). Deletions cut 3 bases from V and 1 base from J, with 13 bases between. Germline V gene data show CDR1 as SGHTA and CDR2 as FQGNSA. This CDR3 has 15 residues. The CDR3 spells CASSLGDGGSYEQYF. The DNA of the CDR3 is TGTGCCAGCAGCTTGGGGGATGGGGGTTCCTACGAGCAGTACTTC. The variable domain in full, with the rest retrieved from reference TRBV7-2 and TRBJ2-7, is GAGVSQSPSNKVTEKGKDVELRCDPISGHTALYWYRQSLGQGLEFLIYFQGNSAPDKSGLPSDRFSAERTGGSVSTLTIQRTQQEDSAVYLCASSLGDGGSYEQYFGPGTRLTVT.

The chain links TRBV4-3 to TRBJ2-7, with D possibly being TRBD2 (6 bases). This CDR3 contains 16 residues. V lost 0 bases, J lost 2 bases, and 14 bases lay in between. Looked up from germline, CDR1 is LGHNA and CDR2 is YSLEER. CDR3 loop: CASSQDGGTSTYEQYF. CDR3 nucleotide sequence: TGCGCCAGCAGCCAAGATGGGGGGACGAGCACCTACGAGCAGTACTTC.

This clone was seen a few times. The chain uses TRBV14 and TRBJ1-1; no firm D call. Trimming removed 1 base at V and 7 bases at J, with 10 bases between. CDR1 is SGHDN, CDR2 FVKESK, per germline. The CDR3 has 13 residues. The CDR3 DNA is TGTGCCAGCAGCCAAGCTTTCCTGAGTGAAGCTTTCTTT. It specifies CASSQAFLSEAFF.

CDR3 coding DNA: TGTGCCAGCTCACCGGCCGGGCAGCCACACGAGCAGTACTTC. Translating gives CASSPAGQPHEQYF. The V gene is TRBV18, the J gene TRBJ2-7; D uncertain. Germline V CDR1 and CDR2: KGHSH, LQKENI. The V end was cut by 3 bases, the J end by 5 bases, with 14 bases between. The CDR3 sequence is 14 residues long. Supplemented by reference TRBV18 and TRBJ2-7, the full variable domain reads NAGVMQNPRHLVRRRGQEARLRCSPMKGHSHVYWYRQLPEEGLKFMVYLQKENIIDESGMPKERFSAEFPKEGPSILRIQQVVRGDSAAYFCASSPAGQPHEQYFGPGTRLTVT.

J is TRBJ2-1 and V is TRBV11-2; a possible D gene is TRBD2 (5 bases). Germline V gene data show CDR1 as SGHAT and CDR2 as FQNNGV. The V end lost 9 bases, the J end lost 5 bases, and 14 bases lay between the germline ends. This CDR3 contains 13 residues. As DNA, the CDR3 is TGTGCCAGTCGAGAGGGAGTCCACAATGAGCAGTTCTTC. It translates to CASREGVHNEQFF.

The chain is built from TRBV5-6 and TRBJ2-1, with 13 nucleotides matching TRBD2. CDR1 and CDR2 from the germline V gene are SGHDT and YYEEEE. V trimming: 3 bases; J trimming: 10 bases; junction bases outside the gene matches: 10. The CDR3 totals 16 residues. CDR3 loop: CASSSIRTSGRREQFF. The CDR3 region has the DNA TGTGCCAGCAGCTCGATTCGGACTAGCGGGAGACGGGAGCAGTTCTTC.

The chain carries TRBV6-5 and TRBJ2-7; D is possibly TRBD2 (6 bases). The V and J ends lost 5 bases and 0 bases respectively, with 14 bases between them. Germline assignment: CDR1 MNHEY and CDR2 SVGAGI. CDR3 length: 15 amino acids. The CDR3 bases are TGTGCCAGCAGTGGGGGGACCGGGAGCTCCTACGAGCAGTACTTC. It translates to CASSGGTGSSYEQYF.

CDR3 bases: TGCGCCAGCAGCTTGTCAGGGATCCAAGAGACCCAGTACTTC. Translating it yields CASSLSGIQETQYF. The chain joins TRBV5-1 to TRBJ2-5, with D tentatively TRBD1 (5 bases). CDR3 size: 14 residues. V lost 1 base and J lost 1, with 8 bases in between. Germline CDR1 and CDR2: SGHRS and YFSETQ.

This sequence joins TRBV27 and TRBJ2-1, with D tentatively TRBD1 or TRBD2 (5 bases each). Per the germline V gene, CDR1 is MNHEY and CDR2 is SMNVEV (reference sequence). The CDR3 runs to 16 residues. V was shortened by 4 bases and J by 6 bases, with 19 bases between the two germline ends. The CDR3 DNA reads TGTGCCAGCAGTTGGAGATGGGGGAGAATTGGCAATGAGCAGTTCTTC. This translates into CASSWRWGRIGNEQFF.

The gene calls are TRBV28 and TRBJ1-1; 7 bases agree with TRBD1. This CDR3 has 13 residues. V shed 8 bases and J 6 bases; nucleotides not matched to a gene: 9. Germline values: CDR1 MDHEN, CDR2 SYDVKM. As DNA, the CDR3 is TGTGCCAGCTCCAAGACAGGGCGACCTGAAGCTTTCTTT. Translating it yields CASSKTGRPEAFF.

For the CDR3, the DNA is TGTGCCAGCAGTGAAGCGCCCGGCGCAACCATGGAGACCCAGTACTTC. This codes for CASSEAPGATMETQYF. The chain couples TRBV2 to TRBJ2-5; no firm D call. The germline V and J ends were trimmed by 0 bases and 5 bases, with 16 bases remaining between them. Germline V gene lookup returns CDR1 SNHLY and CDR2 FYNNEI. CDR3 length: 16 amino acids. The complete variable domain, with remaining parts taken from reference TRBV2 and TRBJ2-5, reads EPEVTQTPSHQVTQMGQEVILRCVPISNHLYFYWYRQILGQKVEFLVSFYNNEISEKSEIFDDQFSVERPDGSNFTLKIRSTKLEDSAMYFCASSEAPGATMETQYFGPGTRLLVL.

The chain couples TRBV9 to TRBJ1-5; D call uncertain. The V and J ends lost 1 base and 4 bases respectively, with 12 bases between them. CDR3 length equals 15 residues. The germline V gene encodes CDR1 SGDLS and CDR2 YYNGEE. CDR3 nucleotides: TGTGCCAGCAGCGTACCCCAGGATCTAAATCAGCCCCAGCATTTT. Protein product: CASSVPQDLNQPQHF.

The chain links TRBV6-9 to TRBJ2-7; no firm D call. CDR3 size: 13 residues. Germline loops: CDR1 MNHGY, CDR2 SVAAGI. Trimming removed 3 bases from V and 3 bases from J, with 9 bases in between. The DNA for the CDR3 is TGTGCCAGCAGTTACTGGACCCTCTACGAGCAGTACTTC. This codes for CASSYWTLYEQYF.

The rearrangement uses TRBV19 and TRBJ1-5; 7 bases map to TRBD1. This CDR3 has 14 amino acids. Trimming cost V 5 bases and J 0 bases; bases outside gene matches: 1. Per the germline V gene, CDR1 is LNHDA and CDR2 is SQIVND (reference sequence). The CDR3, as DNA: TGTGCCAGTAGTGACAGGGTTAGCAATCAGCCCCAGCATTTT. Translating gives CASSDRVSNQPQHF.

The chain links TRBV18 to TRBJ2-1; D not certain. V lost 2 bases, J lost 1 base, and 6 bases lay in between. The CDR3 runs 14 residues. Germline CDR1 and CDR2: KGHSH and LQKENI. The CDR3 DNA follows: TGTGCCAGCTCACCAGGCCTATCCTACAATGAGCAGTTCTTC. Encoded protein: CASSPGLSYNEQFF.

The chain employs TRBV11-2 and TRBJ1-1; no clear D gene. Trimming removed 1 base at V and 4 bases at J, with 10 bases between. CDR3 size: 14 residues. The germline V gene encodes CDR1 SGHAT and CDR2 FQNNGV. The CDR3 is CASSLGVSITEAFF. The DNA of the CDR3 is TGTGCCAGCAGCTTAGGGGTGTCCATCACTGAAGCTTTCTTT.

The V call is TRBV6-1, the J call TRBJ2-2, with no clear D. CDR3 length: 14 residues. The germline V gene has CDR1 MNHNS and CDR2 SASEGT. V lost 3 bases and J 6 bases, leaving 11 bases between the germline ends. CDR3 protein: CASSDSRKAGELFF. Written as DNA, the CDR3 is TGTGCCAGCAGTGATAGCCGGAAGGCCGGGGAGCTGTTTTTT.

This rearrangement joins TRBV28 to TRBJ2-3; 7 positions match TRBD1. The CDR3 has 15 residues. Germline trimming cut 6 bases from V and 4 bases from J; bases unmatched to any gene: 10. Germline V CDR1 and CDR2: MDHEN, SYDVKM. Here the CDR3 reads CASSLQGSGADTQYF. CDR3 sequence (DNA): TGTGCCAGCAGCCTACAGGGGAGTGGCGCAGATACGCAGTATTTT.

This clone was seen a handful of times. The rearrangement joins TRBV29-1 to TRBJ2-5; possibly TRBD2 for D (6 bases). The CDR3 loop spans 13 amino acids. Germline lookup yields CDR1 SQVTM and CDR2 ANQGSEA. V lost 4 bases and J lost 5, with 14 bases in between. DNA for the CDR3: TGCAGCGTTGCCGCGGGGTTCAGGGAGACCCAGTACTTC. Translation gives CSVAAGFRETQYF.

V usage is TRBV30 and J usage is TRBJ2-2; TRBD1 matches at 7 bases. This CDR3 contains 13 residues. Germline-derived CDR1 and CDR2 are GTSNPN and SVGIG (reference sequence). Losses at the gene ends were 3 bases for V and 5 bases for J; bases not matched to a gene: 3. The CDR3 region has the DNA TGTGCCTGGAGCCCAGGGGGAACCGGGGAGCTGTTTTTT. Amino acid sequence: CAWSPGGTGELFF.

The chain links TRBV11-1 to TRBJ2-7; D gene ambiguous. This CDR3 has 14 amino acids. Trimming stripped 5 bases from V and 4 bases from J, with 15 bases between. CDR1 and CDR2 from the germline V gene are SGHAT and FQDESV (reference sequence). CDR3 coding DNA: TGTGCCAGCAGCGCAGGCGGAGCCAAATACGAGCAGTACTTC. The encoded protein is CASSAGGAKYEQYF.

This clone was counted once. V is TRBV28 and J is TRBJ1-3, with D perhaps matching TRBD1 (5 bases). This CDR3 comprises 14 residues. V was cut by 3 bases and J by 2 bases, with 8 bases left in between. CDR1 and CDR2 (germline): MDHEN, SYDVKM. This CDR3 is CASSFGGAGNTIYF. CDR3 nucleotides: TGTGCCAGCAGTTTCGGGGGGGCTGGAAACACCATATATTTT.

This sequence joins TRBV5-4 and TRBJ2-5; 12 bases map to TRBD2. V lost 3 bases and J lost 2; bases outside the gene matches: 2. In germline, CDR1 is SGHNT, CDR2 YYREEE (reference sequence). The CDR3 consists of 15 residues. CDR3 amino acids: CASSSGLAGQETQYF. The CDR3 region has the DNA TGTGCCAGCAGCTCCGGACTAGCGGGACAAGAGACCCAGTACTTC.

V is TRBV10-2 and J is TRBJ2-3, with D unresolved. This CDR3 is 11 amino acids long. Trimming left V 7 bases short and J 2 bases short, with 4 bases between. Germline values: CDR1 WSHSY, CDR2 SAAADI. The CDR3 region is CASTATDTQYF. In DNA, the CDR3 is TGCGCCAGCACGGCCACAGATACGCAGTATTTT.

The chain employs TRBV9 and TRBJ1-5; TRBD1 matches at 9 bases. This CDR3 is built from 17 residues. Germline-derived CDR1 and CDR2 are SGDLS and YYNGEE. Losses at the gene ends were 0 bases for V and 8 bases for J; bases not matched to a gene: 12. DNA of the CDR3: TGTGCCAGCAGCGTAGTAGGGACAGGGTGCCTCGGGGAGCCCCAGCATTTT. Translating gives CASSVVGTGCLGEPQHF.

The V call is TRBV2, the J call TRBJ2-1; D remains unclear. Germline V gives CDR1 SNHLY, CDR2 FYNNEI. The CDR3 is 12 amino acids. V lost 1 base and J 8 bases, leaving 6 bases between the germline ends. The CDR3 DNA sequence: TGTGCCAGCAGTGAAGGAGGTGATGAGCAGTTCTTC. It translates to CASSEGGDEQFF.